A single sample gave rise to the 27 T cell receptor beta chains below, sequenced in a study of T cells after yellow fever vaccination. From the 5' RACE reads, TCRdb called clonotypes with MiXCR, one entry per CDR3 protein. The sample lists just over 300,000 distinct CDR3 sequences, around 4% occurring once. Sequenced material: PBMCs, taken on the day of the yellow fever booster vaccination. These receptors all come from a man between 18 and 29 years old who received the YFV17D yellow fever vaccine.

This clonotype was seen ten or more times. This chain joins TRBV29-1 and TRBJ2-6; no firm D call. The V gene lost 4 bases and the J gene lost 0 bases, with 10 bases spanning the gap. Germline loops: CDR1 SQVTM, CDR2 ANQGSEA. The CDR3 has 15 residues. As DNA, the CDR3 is TGCAGCGTTGGGTATCTGCTCTCTGGGGCCAACGTCCTGACTTTC. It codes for CSVGYLLSGANVLTF.

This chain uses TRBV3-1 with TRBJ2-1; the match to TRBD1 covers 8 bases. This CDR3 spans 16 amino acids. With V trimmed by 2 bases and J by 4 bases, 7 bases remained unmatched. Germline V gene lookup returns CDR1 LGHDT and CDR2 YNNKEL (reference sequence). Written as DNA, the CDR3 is TGTGCCAGCAGCCAACTCGGGACAGGACTGTACAATGAGCAGTTCTTC. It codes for CASSQLGTGLYNEQFF.

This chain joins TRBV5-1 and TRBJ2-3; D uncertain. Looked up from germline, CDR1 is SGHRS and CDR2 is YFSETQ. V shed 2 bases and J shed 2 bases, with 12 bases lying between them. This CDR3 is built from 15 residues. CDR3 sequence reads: CASSLSGRNTDTQYF. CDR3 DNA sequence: TGCGCCAGCAGCTTAAGTGGAAGGAACACAGATACGCAGTATTTT.

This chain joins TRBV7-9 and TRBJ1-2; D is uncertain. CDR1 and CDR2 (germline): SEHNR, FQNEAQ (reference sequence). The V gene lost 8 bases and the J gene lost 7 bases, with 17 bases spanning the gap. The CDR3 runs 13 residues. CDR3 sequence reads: CASGSPDGSGYTF. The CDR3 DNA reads TGTGCCAGCGGTTCCCCGGACGGCTCTGGCTACACCTTC.

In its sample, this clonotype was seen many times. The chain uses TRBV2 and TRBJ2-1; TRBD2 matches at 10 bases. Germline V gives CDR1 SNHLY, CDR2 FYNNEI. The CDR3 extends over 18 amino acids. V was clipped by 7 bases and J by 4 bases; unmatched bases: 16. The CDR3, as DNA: TGTGCCAGCATGCCTGCTAGCGGGGGCCGTTCCGCTTACAATGAGCAGTTCTTC. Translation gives CASMPASGGRSAYNEQFF.

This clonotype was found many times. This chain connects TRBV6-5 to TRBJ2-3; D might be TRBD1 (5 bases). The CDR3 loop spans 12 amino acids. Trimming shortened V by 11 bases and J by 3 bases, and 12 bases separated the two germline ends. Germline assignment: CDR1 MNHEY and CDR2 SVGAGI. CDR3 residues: CALRRGTDTQYF. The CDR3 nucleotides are TGTGCCTTAAGAAGGGGTACAGATACGCAGTATTTT.

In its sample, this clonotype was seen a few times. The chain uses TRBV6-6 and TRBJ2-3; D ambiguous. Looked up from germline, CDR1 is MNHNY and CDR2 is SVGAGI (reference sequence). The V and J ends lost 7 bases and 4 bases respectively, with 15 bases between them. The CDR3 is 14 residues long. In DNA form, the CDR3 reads TGTGCCAGCACGCCTCGTGTGCCCCCAGATACGCAGTATTTT. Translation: CASTPRVPPDTQYF.

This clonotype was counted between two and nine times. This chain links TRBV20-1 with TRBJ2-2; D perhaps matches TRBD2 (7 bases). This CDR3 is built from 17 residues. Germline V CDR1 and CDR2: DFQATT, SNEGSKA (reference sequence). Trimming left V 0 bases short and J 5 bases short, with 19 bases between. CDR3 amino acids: CSARDSSSGGGTGELFF. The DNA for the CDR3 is TGCAGTGCTAGAGATAGTAGTTCGGGGGGCGGAACCGGGGAGCTGTTTTTT.

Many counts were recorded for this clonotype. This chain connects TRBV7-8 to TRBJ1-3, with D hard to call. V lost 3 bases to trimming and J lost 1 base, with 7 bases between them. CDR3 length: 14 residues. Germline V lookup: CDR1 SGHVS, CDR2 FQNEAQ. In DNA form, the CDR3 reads TGTGCCAGCAGCTTCGGGGTATCTGGAAACACCATATATTTT. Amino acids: CASSFGVSGNTIYF.

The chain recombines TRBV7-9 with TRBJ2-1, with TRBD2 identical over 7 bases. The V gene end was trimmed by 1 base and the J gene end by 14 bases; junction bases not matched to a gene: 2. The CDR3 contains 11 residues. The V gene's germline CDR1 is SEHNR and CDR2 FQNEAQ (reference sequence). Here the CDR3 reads CASSLGLAEFF. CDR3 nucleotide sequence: TGTGCCAGCAGCTTAGGACTAGCTGAGTTCTTC.

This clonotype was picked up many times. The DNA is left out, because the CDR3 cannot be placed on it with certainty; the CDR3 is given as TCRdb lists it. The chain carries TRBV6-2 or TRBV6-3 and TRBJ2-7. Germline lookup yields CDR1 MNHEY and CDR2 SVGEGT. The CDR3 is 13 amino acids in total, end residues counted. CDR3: CASSDFRGTEQYV.

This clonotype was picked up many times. Here the CDR3 DNA reads TGTGCCATCAGTGAGTCCAGGGATAATGAGCAGTTCTTC. It is translated as CAISESRDNEQFF. The chain joins TRBV10-3 to TRBJ2-1; D is perhaps TRBD1 (5 bases). The CDR3 is made up of 13 amino acids. CDR1 is ENHRY and CDR2 is SYGVKD in the germline V gene. The V end was cut by 0 bases, the J end by 7 bases, with 7 bases between.

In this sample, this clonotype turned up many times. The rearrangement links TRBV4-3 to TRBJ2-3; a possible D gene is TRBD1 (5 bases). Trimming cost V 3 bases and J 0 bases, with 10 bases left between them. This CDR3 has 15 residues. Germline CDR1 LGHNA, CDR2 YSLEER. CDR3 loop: CASSQFRQSTDTQYF. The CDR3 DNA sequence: TGCGCCAGCAGCCAGTTCCGACAGAGCACAGATACGCAGTATTTT.

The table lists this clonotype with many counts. The CDR3 DNA reads as TGTGCCAGCACCTACTATCATGGCTATGGCTACACCTTC. Translating it yields CASTYYHGYGYTF. The chain combines TRBV6-5 with TRBJ1-2; D is undetermined. CDR1 and CDR2 (germline): MNHEY, SVGAGI. The CDR3 is made up of 13 amino acids. V was trimmed by 7 bases and J by 4 bases, leaving 13 bases between them.

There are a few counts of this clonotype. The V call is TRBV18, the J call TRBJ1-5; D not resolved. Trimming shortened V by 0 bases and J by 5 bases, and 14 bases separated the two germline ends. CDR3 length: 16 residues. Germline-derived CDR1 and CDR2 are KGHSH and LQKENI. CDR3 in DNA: TGTGCCAGCTCACCACCGGTGGGGAGGGCACATCAGCCCCAGCATTTT. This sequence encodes CASSPPVGRAHQPQHF.

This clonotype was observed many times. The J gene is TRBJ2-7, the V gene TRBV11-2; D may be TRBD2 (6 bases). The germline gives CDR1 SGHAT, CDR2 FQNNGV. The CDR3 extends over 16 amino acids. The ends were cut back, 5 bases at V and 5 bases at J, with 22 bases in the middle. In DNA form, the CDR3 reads TGTGCCAGCAGCCCTGGTTTCACTGGAGGGTCCCACGAGCAGTACTTC. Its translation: CASSPGFTGGSHEQYF.

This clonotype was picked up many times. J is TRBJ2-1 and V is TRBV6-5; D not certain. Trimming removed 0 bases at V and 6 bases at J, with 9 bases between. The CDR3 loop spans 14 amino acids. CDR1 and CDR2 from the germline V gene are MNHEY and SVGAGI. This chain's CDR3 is CASSYSLWVNEQFF. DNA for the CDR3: TGTGCCAGCAGTTACTCTCTGTGGGTCAATGAGCAGTTCTTC.

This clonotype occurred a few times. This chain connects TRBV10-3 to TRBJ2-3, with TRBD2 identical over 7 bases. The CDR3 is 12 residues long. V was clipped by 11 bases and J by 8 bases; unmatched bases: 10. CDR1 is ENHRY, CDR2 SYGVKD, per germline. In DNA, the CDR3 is TGTGCCCCGTGGGGAGGGCGAGGTACGCAGTATTTT. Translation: CAPWGGRGTQYF.

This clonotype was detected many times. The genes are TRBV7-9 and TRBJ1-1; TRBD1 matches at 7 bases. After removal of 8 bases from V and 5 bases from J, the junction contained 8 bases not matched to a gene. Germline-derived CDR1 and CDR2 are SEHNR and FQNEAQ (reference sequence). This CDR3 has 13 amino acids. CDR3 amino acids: CASPGGRGTEAFF. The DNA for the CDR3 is TGTGCCAGCCCCGGGGGCAGGGGGACTGAAGCTTTCTTT.

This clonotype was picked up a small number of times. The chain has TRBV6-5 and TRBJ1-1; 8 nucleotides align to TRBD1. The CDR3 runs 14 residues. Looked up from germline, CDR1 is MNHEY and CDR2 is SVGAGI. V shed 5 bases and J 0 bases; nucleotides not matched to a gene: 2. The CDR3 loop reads CASSNRGLNTEAFF. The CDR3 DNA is TGTGCCAGCAGTAACAGGGGGTTGAACACTGAAGCTTTCTTT.

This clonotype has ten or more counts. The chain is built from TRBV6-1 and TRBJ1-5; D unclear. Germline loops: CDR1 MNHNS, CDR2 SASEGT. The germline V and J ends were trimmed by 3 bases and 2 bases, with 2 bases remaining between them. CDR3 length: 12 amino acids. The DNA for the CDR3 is TGTGCCAGCAGTGACGGCAATCAGCCCCAGCATTTT. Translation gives CASSDGNQPQHF.

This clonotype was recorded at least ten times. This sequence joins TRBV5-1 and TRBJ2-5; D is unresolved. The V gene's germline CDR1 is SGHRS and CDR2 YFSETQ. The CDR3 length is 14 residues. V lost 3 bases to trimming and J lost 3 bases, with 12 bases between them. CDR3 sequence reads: CASSSGRRKETQYF. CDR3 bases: TGCGCCAGCAGCTCCGGTAGGAGAAAAGAGACCCAGTACTTC. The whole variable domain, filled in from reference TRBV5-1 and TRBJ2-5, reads KAGVTQTPRYLIKTRGQQVTLSCSPISGHRSVSWYQQTPGQGLQFLFEYFSETQRNKGNFPGRFSGRQFSNSRSEMNVSTLELGDSALYLCASSSGRRKETQYFGPGTRLLVL.

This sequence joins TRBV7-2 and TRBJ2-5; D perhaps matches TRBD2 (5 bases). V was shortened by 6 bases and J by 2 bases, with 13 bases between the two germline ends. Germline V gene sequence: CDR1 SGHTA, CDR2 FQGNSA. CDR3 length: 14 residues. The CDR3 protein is CASRPPGFQETQYF. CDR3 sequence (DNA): TGTGCCAGCAGACCCCCGGGATTTCAAGAGACCCAGTACTTC.

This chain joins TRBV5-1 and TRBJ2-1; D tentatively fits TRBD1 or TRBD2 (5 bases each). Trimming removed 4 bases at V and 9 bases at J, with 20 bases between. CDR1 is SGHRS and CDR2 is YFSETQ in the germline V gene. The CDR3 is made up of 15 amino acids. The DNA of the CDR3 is TGCGCCAGCAGCATCAGGTACTCAGGGACGGGTGAGCAGTTCTTC. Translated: CASSIRYSGTGEQFF.

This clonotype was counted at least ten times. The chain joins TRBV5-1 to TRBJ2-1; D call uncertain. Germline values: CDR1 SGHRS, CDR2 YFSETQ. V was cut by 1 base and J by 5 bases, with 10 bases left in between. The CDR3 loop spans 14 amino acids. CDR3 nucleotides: TGCGCCAGCAGCTTGTACACTAACAACAATGAGCAGTTCTTC. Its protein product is CASSLYTNNNEQFF.

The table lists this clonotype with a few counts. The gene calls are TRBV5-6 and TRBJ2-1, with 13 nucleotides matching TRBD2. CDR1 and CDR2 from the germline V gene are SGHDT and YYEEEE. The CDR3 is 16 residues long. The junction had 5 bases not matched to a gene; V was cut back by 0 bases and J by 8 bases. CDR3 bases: TGTGCCAGCAGCTTGGGGACTAGCGGGGGATGGGATGAGCAGTTCTTC. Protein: CASSLGTSGGWDEQFF.

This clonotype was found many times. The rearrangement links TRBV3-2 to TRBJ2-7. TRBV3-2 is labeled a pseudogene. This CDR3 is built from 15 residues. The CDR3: CASRADGSVTYEQYV. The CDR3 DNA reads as TGTGCCAGCAGGGCGGACGGAAGTGTTACCTACGAGCAGTACGTC.